These 7 T cell receptor beta chains originate from one sample sequenced in a study of T-cell memory formation after mild COVID-19. Each CDR3 protein gets one entry after TCRdb re-called the 5' RACE reads with MiXCR. Of approximately 210,000 distinct CDR3 sequences in the sample, 27% are singletons; the top ten hold roughly 10%. Specimen: PBMCs or a T cell subset sorted from them (not recorded which). These receptors were taken from an adult woman who had mild COVID-19 (a few samples of this study predate the infection). Cell type and time point are not known.

This chain links TRBV11-3 with TRBJ2-1; 7 positions match TRBD2. Germline trimming cut 6 bases from V and 8 bases from J; bases unmatched to any gene: 16. Germline CDR1 SGHNT, CDR2 YENEEA. CDR3 length: 16 amino acids. The CDR3 region is CASSPVGGRSGDEQFF. The CDR3 DNA follows: TGTGCCAGCAGTCCTGTAGGCGGGAGATCTGGCGATGAGCAGTTCTTC.

A few counts support this clonotype. The rearrangement links TRBV12-3 or TRBV12-4 to TRBJ2-3; 8 nucleotides agree with TRBD2. The CDR3 extends over 16 amino acids. Trimming took 4 bases from V and 2 from J; bases not matched to a gene: 8. The CDR3 DNA is TGTGCCAGCAGTTGGACTAGCTCGATCAACACAGATACGCAGTATTTT. This sequence encodes CASSWTSSINTDTQYF.

This clonotype was counted only a few times. V usage is TRBV7-9 and J usage is TRBJ2-1, with 12 bases identical to TRBD2. The CDR3 contains 16 residues. The trim removed 5 bases at V and 9 bases at J, leaving 11 bases unmatched. Germline V gene sequence: CDR1 SEHNR, CDR2 FQNEAQ (reference sequence). CDR3: CASSTITSGGKGEQFF. DNA for the CDR3: TGTGCCAGCAGCACCATCACTAGCGGGGGGAAGGGTGAGCAGTTCTTC.

V and J are TRBV5-1 and TRBJ2-3, with TRBD2 identical over 9 bases. The CDR3 is 16 amino acids. The V gene's germline CDR1 is SGHRS and CDR2 YFSETQ. The V segment lost 0 bases and the J segment 2 bases; nucleotides outside the gene matches: 4. The CDR3 loop reads CASSLGSSGNTDTQYF. DNA of the CDR3: TGCGCCAGCAGCTTGGGTTCTAGCGGGAACACAGATACGCAGTATTTT.

The sample holds a few counts of this clonotype. The V gene is TRBV18, the J gene TRBJ1-1, with TRBD1 as a possible D gene (5 bases). The germline V gene has CDR1 KGHSH and CDR2 LQKENI. The CDR3 totals 15 residues. Between the trimmed V and J ends, which lost 3 bases and 5 bases, there was a span of 16 bases. The CDR3 bases are TGTGCCAGCTCACCTGCGGGGACTAGAGGGACTGAAGCTTTCTTT. As protein: CASSPAGTRGTEAFF. The full variable domain, completed using reference TRBV18 and TRBJ1-1, is NAGVMQNPRHLVRRRGQEARLRCSPMKGHSHVYWYRQLPEEGLKFMVYLQKENIIDESGMPKERFSAEFPKEGPSILRIQQVVRGDSAAYFCASSPAGTRGTEAFFGQGTRLTVV.

The rearrangement joins TRBV20-1 to TRBJ1-1, with D unresolved. V shed 6 bases and J shed 7 bases, with 6 bases lying between them. CDR3 length: 9 residues. From germline, CDR1 is DFQATT and CDR2 SNEGSKA (reference sequence). The CDR3 here is CSAPNEAFF. In nucleotides, the CDR3 is TGCAGTGCCCCGAATGAAGCTTTCTTT.

This clonotype was detected only a few times. J is TRBJ1-1 and V is TRBV11-2; D is uncertain. The CDR3 is made up of 14 amino acids. CDR1 is SGHAT and CDR2 is FQNNGV in the germline V gene. Trimming cost V 4 bases and J 5 bases, with 14 bases left between them. Here the CDR3 DNA reads TGTGCCAGCAGCTACGCGTTAGGGTTAACTGAAGCTTTCTTT. Its protein is CASSYALGLTEAFF.